These 11 T cell receptor beta chains came from one sample sequenced in a study of cytomegalovirus exposure and HLA in healthy donors. Primers: 60 Vbeta forward and 13 Jbeta reverse. Method: immunoSEQ multiplex PCR; TCRdb's copy keeps in-frame clones and lacks some. The sample contains 120,000 to 150,000 clones, approximately 80% of which appear only once. The sample taken for sequencing was PBMCs. Source of these receptors: a woman in her thirties or forties in good health and CMV-seropositive.

The rearrangement joins TRBV28 to TRBJ2-1; maybe TRBD2 (7 bases). Germline CDR1 and CDR2: MDHEN and SYDVKM. This CDR3 spans 15 amino acids. The V gene lost 6 bases and the J gene lost 2 bases, with 14 bases spanning the gap. The CDR3 here is CASSRGGGPYNEQFF. The CDR3 nucleotides are TGTGCCAGCAGCCGAGGGGGGGGCCCCTACAATGAGCAGTTCTTC.

CDR3 DNA sequence: TGTGCCAGCAGCGTAGTCCCAGCGGGAGGCCGCACAGATACGCAGTATTTT. This gives the protein CASSVVPAGGRTDTQYF. The chain links TRBV9 to TRBJ2-3; TRBD2 aligns across 9 bases. Unmatched junction bases numbered 6, after V lost 0 bases and J lost 1 base. Germline CDR1 and CDR2: SGDLS and YYNGEE. The CDR3 runs 17 residues.

The CDR3 bases are TGTGCCAGCAGCTTACTTAACGGGGGGACTCTTCACTTCTTC. The encoded protein is CASSLLNGGTLHFF. J is TRBJ2-1 and V is TRBV7-9, with 7 nucleotides matching TRBD2. Germline V gene data show CDR1 as SEHNR and CDR2 as FQNEAQ (reference sequence). The CDR3 has 14 residues. Germline trimming cut 2 bases from V and 16 bases from J; bases unmatched to any gene: 14.

The CDR3 loop is CASSLGTASTDTQYF. DNA for the CDR3: TGCGCCAGCAGCCTTGGGACAGCTAGCACAGATACGCAGTATTTT. This chain joins TRBV5-1 and TRBJ2-3; TRBD1 matches at 7 bases. The CDR3 sequence is 15 residues long. J lost 0 bases, V lost 4 bases, and 5 bases had no gene match. Per the germline V gene, CDR1 is SGHRS and CDR2 is YFSETQ.

V gene TRBV4-1 combines with J gene TRBJ1-1; 11 bases agree with TRBD1. The V and J ends lost 3 bases and 5 bases, in that order; junction bases with no gene match: 2. Germline V gene lookup returns CDR1 MGHRA and CDR2 YSYEKL. This CDR3 is built from 14 residues. CDR3 in amino acids: CASSQGQGGTEAFF. The DNA for the CDR3 is TGCGCCAGCAGCCAGGGACAGGGGGGGACTGAAGCTTTCTTT.

This chain uses TRBV2 with TRBJ2-7; TRBD1 matches at 9 bases. In germline, CDR1 is SNHLY, CDR2 FYNNEI. The CDR3 length is 17 residues. The V segment lost 1 base and the J segment 8 bases; nucleotides outside the gene matches: 15. Written as DNA, the CDR3 is TGTGCCAGCAGTGAAGAGGGACAGGGCATCTCAGTGTCGCAGCAGTACTTC. Protein sequence: CASSEEGQGISVSQQYF.

The chain links TRBV9 to TRBJ2-1; TRBD1 matches 7 bases. V trimming: 3 bases; J trimming: 9 bases; junction bases outside the gene matches: 3. This CDR3 contains 12 residues. Germline CDR1 is SGDLS and CDR2 is YYNGEE. CDR3: CASSARGSEQFF. The DNA of the CDR3 is TGTGCCAGCAGCGCCAGGGGGAGTGAGCAGTTCTTC.

The chain couples TRBV11-1 to TRBJ2-7; the D gene is possibly TRBD1 (5 bases). Germline loops: CDR1 SGHAT, CDR2 FQDESV (reference sequence). Between the trimmed V and J ends, which lost 0 bases and 7 bases, there was a span of 13 bases. The CDR3 covers 14 residues. The CDR3 here is CASSLAAGKGEQYF. The CDR3, as DNA: TGTGCCAGCAGCTTAGCGGCAGGGAAAGGAGAGCAGTACTTC.

This clone has just a few counts. This sequence joins TRBV6-4 and TRBJ2-1, with TRBD1 matching over 10 bases. Trimming removed 5 bases from V and 0 bases from J; junction bases left unmatched: 4. Germline V gene lookup returns CDR1 MRHNA and CDR2 SNTAGT. The CDR3 contains 16 residues. The DNA of the CDR3 is TGTGCCAGCAGTATGACAGGGGGCGGCTCCTACAATGAGCAGTTCTTC. Residues: CASSMTGGGSYNEQFF.

The CDR3 DNA reads TGTGCCAGCAGCTCCACAGGGGCCGATACGCAGTATTTT. It yields the protein CASSSTGADTQYF. This sequence joins TRBV13 and TRBJ2-3, with 7 nucleotides matching TRBD1. Germline V CDR1 and CDR2: PRHDT, FYEKMQ (reference sequence). This CDR3 spans 13 amino acids. V lost 4 bases, J lost 6 bases, and 4 bases stayed unmatched.

In this sample, this clone turned up once. The CDR3 reads CASSLVTNEQYF. The CDR3, as DNA: TGTGCCAGCAGCTTAGTTACTAACGAGCAGTACTTC. This chain links TRBV7-2 with TRBJ2-7, with D unresolved. The germline V and J ends were trimmed by 1 base and 5 bases, with 6 bases remaining between them. Germline CDR1 and CDR2: SGHTA and FQGNSA. CDR3 size: 12 residues.